The TCR beta chain described here comes from a study of shared clonotypes between healthy human individuals. Cells designated naive CD8 were CD45RO-negative and were positively selected for CCR7, with terminally differentiated effector memory CD45RA+ cells excluded. Overall study results and limits: Genetic and exposure-history diversity was limited by the few donors. How much donors shared clonotypes was expected to be affected by sequencing depth.

About this clone: Its matching antigen is unknown.

Per the original methods: Without quality scores, immunoSEQ junctional reads could not be filtered like full-length reads. Data came from immunoSEQ multiplex PCR; TCRdb stores just in-frame clones and leaves some out. That table furnishes V, J and clone size, whereas the DNA furnished D and trimming. The sample comprises around 2,100,000 clones, approximately 94% of which are singletons, and less than 1.5% rests with the top ten. From germline, CDR1 is SGHDT and CDR2 YYEEEE. The CDR3 contains 15 residues. V lost 0 bases to trimming and J lost 3 bases, with 10 bases between them. The chain couples TRBV5-6 to TRBJ1-5; D is perhaps TRBD1 (6 bases). The receptor's source is a man younger than 35 in good health. The sequencing input was naive CD8+ T cells sorted from blood. This chain's CDR3 is CASSLGQVTNQPQHF. The DNA of the CDR3 is TGTGCCAGCAGCTTGGGACAGGTGACCAATCAGCCCCAGCATTTT. Using reference TRBV5-6 and TRBJ1-5 for the parts outside the CDR3, the full variable domain is DAGVTQSPTHLIKTRGQQVTLRCSPKSGHDTVSWYQQALGQGPQFIFQYYEEEERQRGNFPDRFSGHQFPNYSSELNVNALLLGDSALYLCASSLGQVTNQPQHFGDGTRLSIL.